This T cell receptor (beta chain) was sequenced for a study of CD8+CD57+ T cells in acquired aplastic anemia. General study findings and limits: Patients and controls were not found to differ significantly in CD8+ Simpson's diversity.

The J segment lost 4 bases and the V segment lost 4 bases, leaving 10 bases of the junction unmatched. CDR1 is SGHTA, CDR2 FQGNSA, per germline. This CDR3 contains 18 residues. For CDR3 and TCR beta VDJ profiling, genomic DNA was the template used. TCRdb re-called the reads through MiXCR, storing one row per CDR3 protein. This table holds over 150,000 distinct CDR3 sequences, roughly two thirds found once. As regards this clonotype: Its antigen remains unidentified.

Flow cytometry had shown expanded CD8+CD57+ cells in the patients chosen for sequencing. Input material: sorted CD4+, CD8+, or CD8+CD57+ T cells (not recorded which) from PBMCs. The chain carries TRBV7-2 and TRBJ2-2; 12 positions match TRBD2. The clonotype comes from a human donor with aplastic anemia. The CDR3 loop reads CASSSGLAGRRSTGELFF. The CDR3, as DNA: TGTGCCAGCAGCTCCGGACTAGCGGGGCGAAGGAGCACCGGGGAGCTGTTTTTT.